This TCR beta chain was captured in a study of kidney transplant recipient with SARS-CoV-2 infection. TCRdb used MiXCR to reprocess the reads, holding one entry per CDR3 protein. The profile shows fewer than 250,000 distinct CDR3 sequences, roughly 26% of them singletons. The germline CDR1 and CDR2 sequences are MNHEY and SVGEGT. This CDR3 has 17 residues. V lost 5 bases and J lost 4, with 23 bases in between. This clonotype appeared many times. The sequencing used a blood sample, collected at baseline and around day 120 from a kidney transplant recipient. This TCR came from a male patient younger than 45 who had COVID-19 and was a kidney transplant recipient. Some of the T cells may derive from the graft donor. This chain joins TRBV6-2 or TRBV6-3 and TRBJ1-2; D ambiguous. Written as DNA, the CDR3 is TGTGCCAGCAGTATAGTGCCCTGCATCGGAAAGACCTATGGCTACACCTTC. This gives the protein CASSIVPCIGKTYGYTF.